This TCR beta chain emerged from a study of CD8+CD57+ T cells in acquired aplastic anemia. Whole-study context: Sorted cells (CD4+ and CD8+) yielded DNA amounts that averaged approximately 3.1 ug. Study-wide results and caveats: Levels of CD8+ Simpson's diversity were not significantly distinct in patients versus controls. Patients had twenty-nine CD8+ CDR3 sequences in common with controls (the shared set).

For sequencing, patients were chosen who had shown expansion of CD8+CD57+ cells by flow cytometry. Germline V lookup: CDR1 SGHVS, CDR2 FNYEAQ. V lost 1 base and J lost 2; bases outside the gene matches: 14. This CDR3 is 20 amino acids long. This clonotype was picked up many times. Its antigen is as yet unknown. According to the study, genomic DNA was the template for TCR beta VDJ and CDR3 profiling. TCRdb re-derived calls from the reads in MiXCR, one entry per CDR3 protein. The data hold 80,000 to 100,000 distinct CDR3 sequences, with around 62% observed a single time. The receptor comes from a human donor with aplastic anemia. The chain employs TRBV7-6 and TRBJ2-5; 12 bases line up with TRBD2. The specimen sequenced was sorted CD4+, CD8+, or CD8+CD57+ T cells (not recorded which) from PBMCs. The CDR3 here is CASSLVGMASGRAYQETQYF. CDR3 nucleotide sequence: TGTGCCAGCAGCTTAGTCGGGATGGCTAGCGGGAGGGCCTATCAAGAGACCCAGTACTTC.